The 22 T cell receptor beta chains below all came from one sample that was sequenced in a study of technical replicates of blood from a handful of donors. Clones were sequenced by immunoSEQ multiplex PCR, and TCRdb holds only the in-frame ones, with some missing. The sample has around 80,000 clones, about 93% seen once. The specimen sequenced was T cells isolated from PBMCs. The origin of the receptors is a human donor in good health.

CDR3 region: CASSYSSEQFF. The CDR3 nucleotides read TGTGCCAGCAGTTACTCGAGCGAGCAGTTCTTC. This chain joins TRBV6-6 and TRBJ2-1; D gene ambiguous. The CDR3 length is 11 residues. Germline V lookup: CDR1 MNHNY, CDR2 SVGAGI (reference sequence). V lost 0 bases to trimming and J lost 10 bases, with 4 bases between them.

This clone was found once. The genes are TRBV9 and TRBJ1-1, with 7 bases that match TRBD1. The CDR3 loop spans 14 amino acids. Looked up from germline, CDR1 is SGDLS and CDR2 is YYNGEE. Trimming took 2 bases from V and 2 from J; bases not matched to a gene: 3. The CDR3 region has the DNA TGTGCCAGCAGCGTGGGACAGTTCAACACTGAAGCTTTCTTT. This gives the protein CASSVGQFNTEAFF.

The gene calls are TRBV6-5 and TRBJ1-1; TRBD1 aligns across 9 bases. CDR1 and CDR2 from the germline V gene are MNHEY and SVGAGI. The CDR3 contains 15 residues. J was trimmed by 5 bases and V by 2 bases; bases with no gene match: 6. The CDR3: CASSYPGTGRTEAFF. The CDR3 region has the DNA TGTGCCAGCAGTTACCCCGGGACAGGGAGGACTGAAGCTTTCTTT.

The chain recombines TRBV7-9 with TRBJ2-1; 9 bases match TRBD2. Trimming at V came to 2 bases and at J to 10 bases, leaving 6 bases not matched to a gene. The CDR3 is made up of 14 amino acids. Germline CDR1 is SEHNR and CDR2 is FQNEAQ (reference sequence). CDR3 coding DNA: TGTGCCAGCAGCTTAAGGGGCGGGAGGGACGAGCAGTTCTTC. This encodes CASSLRGGRDEQFF.

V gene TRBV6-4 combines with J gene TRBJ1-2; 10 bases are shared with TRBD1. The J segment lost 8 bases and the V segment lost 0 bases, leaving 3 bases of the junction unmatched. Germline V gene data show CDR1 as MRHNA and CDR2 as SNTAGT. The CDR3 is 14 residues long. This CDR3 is CASSDSDRGQGYTF. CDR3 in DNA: TGTGCCAGCAGTGACTCTGACAGGGGGCAGGGCTACACCTTC.

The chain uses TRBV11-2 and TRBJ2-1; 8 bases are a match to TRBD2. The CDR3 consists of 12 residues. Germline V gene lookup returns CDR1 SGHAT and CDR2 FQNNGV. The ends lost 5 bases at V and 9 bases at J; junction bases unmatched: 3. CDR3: CASSPSGSEQFF. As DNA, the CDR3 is TGTGCCAGCAGCCCGAGCGGGAGTGAGCAGTTCTTC.

CDR3 region: CASSTEIGLAGVEQFF. In DNA form, the CDR3 reads TGTGCCAGCAGCACCGAGATAGGACTAGCGGGAGTTGAGCAGTTCTTC. The genes are TRBV9 and TRBJ2-1; 13 nucleotides line up with TRBD2. CDR1 and CDR2 (germline): SGDLS, YYNGEE. V trimming: 4 bases; J trimming: 9 bases; junction bases outside the gene matches: 10. The CDR3 runs to 16 residues.

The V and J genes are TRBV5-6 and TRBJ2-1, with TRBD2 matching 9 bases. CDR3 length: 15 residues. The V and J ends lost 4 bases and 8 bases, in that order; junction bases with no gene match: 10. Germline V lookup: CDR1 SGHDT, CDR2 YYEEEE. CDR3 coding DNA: TGTGCCAGCAGCGCGGCGGGAGGGCTCCCCCATGAGCAGTTCTTC. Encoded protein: CASSAAGGLPHEQFF.

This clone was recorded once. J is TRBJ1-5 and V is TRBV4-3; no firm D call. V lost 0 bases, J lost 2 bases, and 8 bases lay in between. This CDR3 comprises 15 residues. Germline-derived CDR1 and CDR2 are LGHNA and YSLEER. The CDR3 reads CASSQDSFGNQPQHF. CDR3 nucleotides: TGCGCCAGCAGCCAAGATAGCTTTGGCAATCAGCCCCAGCATTTT.

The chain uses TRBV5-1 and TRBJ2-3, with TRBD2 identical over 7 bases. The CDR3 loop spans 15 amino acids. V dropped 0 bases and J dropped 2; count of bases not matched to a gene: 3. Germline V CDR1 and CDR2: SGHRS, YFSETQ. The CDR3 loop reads CASSLGAGLTDTQYF. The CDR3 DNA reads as TGCGCCAGCAGCTTGGGAGCGGGACTCACAGATACGCAGTATTTT.

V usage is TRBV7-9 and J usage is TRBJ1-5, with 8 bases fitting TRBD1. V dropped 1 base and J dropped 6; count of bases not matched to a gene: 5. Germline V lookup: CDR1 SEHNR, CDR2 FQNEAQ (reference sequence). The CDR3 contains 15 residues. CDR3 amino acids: CASSLGTGISQPQHF. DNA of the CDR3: TGTGCCAGCAGCTTAGGGACAGGGATTTCTCAGCCCCAGCATTTT.

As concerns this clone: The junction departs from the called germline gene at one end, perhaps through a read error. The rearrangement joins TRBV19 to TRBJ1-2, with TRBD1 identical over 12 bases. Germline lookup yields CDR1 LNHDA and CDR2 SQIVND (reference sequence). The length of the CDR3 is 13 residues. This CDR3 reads CASSSTGGQGAMF. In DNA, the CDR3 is TGTGCCAGTAGTTCCACCGGGGGACAGGGGGCAATGTTC.

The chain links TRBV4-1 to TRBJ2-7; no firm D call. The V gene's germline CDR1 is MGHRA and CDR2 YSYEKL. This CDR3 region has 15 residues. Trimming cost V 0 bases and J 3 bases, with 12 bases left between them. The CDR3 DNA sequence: TGCGCCAGCAGCCAAGAAGGTGTGGGCAGCTACGAGCAGTACTTC. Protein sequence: CASSQEGVGSYEQYF.

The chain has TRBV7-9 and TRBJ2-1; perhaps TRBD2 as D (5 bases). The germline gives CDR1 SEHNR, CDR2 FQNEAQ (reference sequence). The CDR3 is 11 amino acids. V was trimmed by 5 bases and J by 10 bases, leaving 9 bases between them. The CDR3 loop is CASSRLPEQFF. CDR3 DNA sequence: TGTGCCAGCAGCCGACTACCAGAGCAGTTCTTC.

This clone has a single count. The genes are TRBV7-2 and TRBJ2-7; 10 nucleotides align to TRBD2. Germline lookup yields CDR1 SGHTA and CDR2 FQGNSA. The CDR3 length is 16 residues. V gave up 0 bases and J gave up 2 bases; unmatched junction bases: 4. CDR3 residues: CASSLATGLAAYEQYF. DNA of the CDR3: TGTGCCAGCAGCTTAGCTACTGGACTAGCGGCCTACGAGCAGTACTTC.

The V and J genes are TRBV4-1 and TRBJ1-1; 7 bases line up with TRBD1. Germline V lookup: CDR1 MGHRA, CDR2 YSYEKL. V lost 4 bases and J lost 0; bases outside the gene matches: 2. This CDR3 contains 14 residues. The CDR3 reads CASSPGTVNTEAFF. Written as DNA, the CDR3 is TGCGCCAGCAGCCCCGGGACAGTGAACACTGAAGCTTTCTTT.

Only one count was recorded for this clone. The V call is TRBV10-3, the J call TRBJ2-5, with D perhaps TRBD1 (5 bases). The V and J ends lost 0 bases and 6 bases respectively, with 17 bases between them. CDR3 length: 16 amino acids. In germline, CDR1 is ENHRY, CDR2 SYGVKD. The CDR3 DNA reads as TGTGCCATCAGTGAGTCCACGGCCCAGGGCTGGCAGACCCAGTACTTC. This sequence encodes CAISESTAQGWQTQYF.

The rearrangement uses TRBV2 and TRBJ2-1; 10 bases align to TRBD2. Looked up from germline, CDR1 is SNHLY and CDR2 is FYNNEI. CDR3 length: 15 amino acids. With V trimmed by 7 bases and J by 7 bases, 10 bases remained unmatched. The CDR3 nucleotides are TGTGCCAGCAACCTTCTAGCGGGAGCTCCTAATGAGCAGTTCTTC. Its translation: CASNLLAGAPNEQFF.

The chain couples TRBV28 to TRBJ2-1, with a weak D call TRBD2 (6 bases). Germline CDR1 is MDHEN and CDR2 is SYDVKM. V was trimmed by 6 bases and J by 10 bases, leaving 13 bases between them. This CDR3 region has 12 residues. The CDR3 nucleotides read TGTGCCAGCAGCCCAACTAGCTACGAGCAGTTCTTC. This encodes CASSPTSYEQFF. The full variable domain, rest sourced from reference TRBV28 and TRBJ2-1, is DVKVTQSSRYLVKRTGEKVFLECVQDMDHENMFWYRQDPGLGLRLIYFSYDVKMKEKGDIPEGYSVSREKKERFSLILESASTNQTSMYLCASSPTSYEQFFGPGTRLTVL.

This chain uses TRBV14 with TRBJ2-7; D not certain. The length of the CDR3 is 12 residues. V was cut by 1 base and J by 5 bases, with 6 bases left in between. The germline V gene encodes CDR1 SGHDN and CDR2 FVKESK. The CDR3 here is CASSQGRDEQYF. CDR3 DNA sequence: TGTGCCAGCAGCCAAGGACGGGACGAGCAGTACTTC.

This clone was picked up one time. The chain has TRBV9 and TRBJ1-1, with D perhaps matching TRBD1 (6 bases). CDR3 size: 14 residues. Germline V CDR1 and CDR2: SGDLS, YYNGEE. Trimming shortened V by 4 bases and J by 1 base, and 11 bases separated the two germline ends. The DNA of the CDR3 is TGTGCCAGCAGCCCCCGGGACACGAACACTGAAGCTTTCTTT. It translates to CASSPRDTNTEAFF.

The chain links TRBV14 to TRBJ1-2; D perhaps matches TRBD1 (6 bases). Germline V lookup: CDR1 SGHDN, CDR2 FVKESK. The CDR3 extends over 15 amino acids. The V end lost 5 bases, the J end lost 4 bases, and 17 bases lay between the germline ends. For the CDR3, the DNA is TGTGCCAGCAGCTTCCAGGGGCGACTAACCTATGGCTACACCTTC. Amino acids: CASSFQGRLTYGYTF. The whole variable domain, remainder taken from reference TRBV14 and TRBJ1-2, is EAGVTQFPSHSVIEKGQTVTLRCDPISGHDNLYWYRRVMGKEIKFLLHFVKESKQDESGMPNNRFLAERTGGTYSTLKVQPAELEDSGVYFCASSFQGRLTYGYTFGSGTRLTVV.